This is a list of T cell receptor beta chains from one sample in a study of blood T cells in healthy people across ages. TCRdb called the 5' RACE reads again in MiXCR, with one record for every CDR3 protein. The profile shows about 800,000 distinct CDR3 sequences, roughly 64% of them singletons. The sequenced sample consisted of blood. Source of these receptors: a man aged 25 to 40 in good health. CDR3s include the opening cysteine and the closing phenylalanine or tryptophan. A D gene is named only where the DNA matches it firmly. Clone size, where shown, is once, few, many, or a class for clones that have expanded.

size,V,D,J,DNA,CDR3
.,TRBV6-4,.,TRBJ1-1,TGTGCCAGCAGTGATCAGCCGAACACTGAAGCTTTCTTT,CASSDQPNTEAFF
.,TRBV20-1,.,TRBJ2-5,TGCAGTGCTAGAGATTTACAGTCCAATGAGCAGTACTTC,CSARDLQSNEQYF
few,TRBV2,.,TRBJ2-6,TGTGCCAGCAGCGCGGGACCTGGGGCCAACGTCCTGACTTTC,CASSAGPGANVLTF
.,TRBV7-2,.,TRBJ2-5,TGTGCCAGCAGCTTAGGACTAGGATACCAAGAGACCCAGTACTTC,CASSLGLGYQETQYF
.,TRBV5-1,.,TRBJ1-4,TGCGCCAGTCGCGTCGCAACTAATGAAAAACTGTTTTTT,CASRVATNEKLFF
few,TRBV13,TRBD1,TRBJ2-3,TGTGCCAGCAGATGGGACAGGGGCGTCGGTACAGATACGCAGTATTTT,CASRWDRGVGTDTQYF
.,TRBV20-1,TRBD1,TRBJ2-7,TGCAGTGCTAGAATCCCGGGACAGGGGTTCGACGAGCAGTACTTC,CSARIPGQGFDEQYF
few,TRBV7-9,TRBD1,TRBJ2-7,TGTGCCAGCAGCTCAGGGACAGGGGGCGCGTCCAAACCCTACGAGCAGTACTTC,CASSSGTGGASKPYEQYF
.,TRBV7-2,TRBD2,TRBJ2-5,TGTGCCAGCAGCTTAACTAGCGGTTGGGAGACCCAGTACTTC,CASSLTSGWETQYF
once,TRBV4-2,TRBD2,TRBJ2-1,TGTGCCAGCAGCCAAAGGCTAGCGGGAGGGCTTGATTCCTACAATGAGCAGTTCTTC,CASSQRLAGGLDSYNEQFF
.,TRBV5-8,.,TRBJ1-2,TGTGCCAGCATCCAGGTCGGGACCACGAACATAGGTGGCTACACCTTC,CASIQVGTTNIGGYTF
few,TRBV4-2,.,TRBJ2-5,TGTGCCAGCAGCCAGGGGTACGTGGCGGGGTCAGAAGAGACCCAGTACTTC,CASSQGYVAGSEETQYF
.,TRBV4-1,.,TRBJ1-2,TGCGCCAGCAGCCAAGCGACGGTCCGGCGTGGCTACACCTTC,CASSQATVRRGYTF
few,TRBV12-3/TRBV12-4,.,TRBJ2-7,TGTGCCAGCAGGACAGGCCCACTTTACGAGCAGTACTTC,CASRTGPLYEQYF
few,TRBV7-2,TRBD2,TRBJ2-5,TGTGCCAGCAGCTCGGGACTAGCGACCGGCGGGACCCAGTACTTC,CASSSGLATGGTQYF
few,TRBV7-2,.,TRBJ2-7,TGTGCCAGCAGCTTACTTTGGGGGTCCTCCTGCGAGCAGTACTTC,CASSLLWGSSCEQYF
.,TRBV20-1,TRBD2,TRBJ2-4,TGCAGTGCTACCCTGGCGGGAGAAGACATTCAGTACTTC,CSATLAGEDIQYF
.,TRBV6-1,.,TRBJ2-4,TGTGCCAGCAGTGAAGAACCGAGGGACATTCAGTACTTC,CASSEEPRDIQYF
.,TRBV5-1,TRBD2,TRBJ2-3,TGCGCCAGCAGAGTTGGGACTAGCGGGGACACAGATACGCAGTATTTT,CASRVGTSGDTDTQYF
many,TRBV20-1,TRBD1,TRBJ2-1,TGCAGTGCTTCTACGGACAGGGTATCGAATGAGCAGTTCTTC,CSASTDRVSNEQFF
few,TRBV29-1,TRBD1,TRBJ1-5,TGCAGCGTGGGGACAGGGGGCTTAAATCAGCCCCAGCATTTT,CSVGTGGLNQPQHF
few,TRBV7-2,TRBD1,TRBJ2-1,TGTGCCAGCAGAAGCACCGGGACAGCTCCATACAATGAGCAGTTCTTC,CASRSTGTAPYNEQFF
.,TRBV6-4,.,TRBJ1-1,TGTGCCAGCAGTGCCGGGCTTGACACTGAAGCTTTCTTT,CASSAGLDTEAFF
.,TRBV14,TRBD2,TRBJ2-3,TGTGCCAGCAGCTACGGCGGGGGAGCAGATACGCAGTATTTT,CASSYGGGADTQYF
.,TRBV29-1,.,TRBJ2-7,TGCAGCGTTGAGGTAGCTGGGCTAAGGTACGAGCAGTACTTC,CSVEVAGLRYEQYF
.,TRBV2,.,TRBJ2-4,TGTGCCAGCCTGTCCGCGAGCATTCAGTACTTC,CASLSASIQYF
few,TRBV2,.,TRBJ2-5,TGTGCCAGCGTGAGGGGACTTACGGAGACCCAGTACTTC,CASVRGLTETQYF
.,TRBV20-1,.,TRBJ1-5,TGCAGTGCCCCCGGGCAGGTAGATCCGCCCCAGCATTTT,CSAPGQVDPPQHF
.,TRBV6-1,.,TRBJ2-3,TGTGCCAGCAGTGATCGGGGTGCAGATACGCAGTATTTT,CASSDRGADTQYF
.,TRBV2,.,TRBJ2-3,TGTGCCAGCAGCACGGGGTTCCTCACCGGGGATACGCAGTATTTT,CASSTGFLTGDTQYF
.,TRBV4-2,TRBD2,TRBJ2-1,TGTGCCAGCAGGAGTGGGCTAGCGGGAGGCAATGAGCAGTTCTTC,CASRSGLAGGNEQFF
.,TRBV27,.,TRBJ2-3,TGTGCCAGCAGCCCACTCCGGGACACCGCCCCTCGGGATACGCAGTATTTT,CASSPLRDTAPRDTQYF
.,TRBV21-1,.,TRBJ2-7,TGTGCCAGCAGCAAAGGGAGGCAGGGGGCCCACGAGCAGTACTTC,CASSKGRQGAHEQYF
.,TRBV6-1,TRBD2,TRBJ2-7,TGTGCCAGCAGTAGGACTAGCGGCGCTTCCTACGAGCAGTACTTC,CASSRTSGASYEQYF
.,TRBV5-1,.,TRBJ2-5,TGCGCCAGCAGCTTATGGGGCGGGCAGGTTGGAGAGACCCAGTACTTC,CASSLWGGQVGETQYF
few,TRBV12-3/TRBV12-4,TRBD1,TRBJ1-2,TGTGCCAGCAGAAGATCAGGGGGAAACCCCGAGGGCTACACCTTC,CASRRSGGNPEGYTF
once,TRBV21-1,.,TRBJ1-5,TGTGCCAGCAGAGGCAGGGGAGAGCCCCAGCATTTT,CASRGRGEPQHF
.,TRBV4-1,.,TRBJ2-7,TGCGCCAGCAGCCAATTTTTGGGAATTGTACCCTTCTACGAGCAGTACTTC,CASSQFLGIVPFYEQYF
many,TRBV5-4,.,TRBJ2-5,TGTGCCAGCAGCCGGGACTCCTCTGAGACCCAGTACTTC,CASSRDSSETQYF
few,TRBV29-1,TRBD2,TRBJ2-3,TGCAGCGGCGGGCGGGGGTGGTCAGATACGCAGTATTTT,CSGGRGWSDTQYF
few,TRBV20-1,TRBD2,TRBJ2-7,TGCAGTGCTAGAAAAGCGGGATCCTTGGGCGACGAGCAGTACTTC,CSARKAGSLGDEQYF
.,TRBV27,.,TRBJ2-1,TGTGCCAGCAGTCCCACAGTTGCGGACAATGAGCAGTTCTTC,CASSPTVADNEQFF
.,TRBV20-1,.,TRBJ1-2,TGCAGTGCTGTACCCTCCCGGGGCAACTATGGCTACACCTTC,CSAVPSRGNYGYTF
.,TRBV3-1,.,TRBJ2-5,TGTGCCAGCAGCTCATATTTAACCGAAGAGACCCAGTACTTC,CASSSYLTEETQYF
few,TRBV29-1,.,TRBJ2-4,TGCAGCGTTGTCCTAGCCGTAGATCCCATTCAGTACTTC,CSVVLAVDPIQYF
once,TRBV28,.,TRBJ2-1,TGTGCCAGCACCCTCCGTGGGGCTAGCATGACCAATGAGCAGTTCTTC,CASTLRGASMTNEQFF
.,TRBV7-2,TRBD1,TRBJ1-2,TGTGCCAGCAGCCCCTCCCACAGGGGGGACTACACCTTC,CASSPSHRGDYTF
.,TRBV6-1,TRBD1,TRBJ1-5,TGTGCCAGCAGTGCGGGGACAGGGGAGAGTCATCAGCCCCAGCATTTT,CASSAGTGESHQPQHF
.,TRBV20-1,.,TRBJ2-7,TGCAGTGCTAGGGCAGGGTCGGTTTACGAGCAGTACTTC,CSARAGSVYEQYF
few,TRBV6-5,.,TRBJ2-1,TGTGCCAGCAGTTACTCCAGGGGAAATGAGCAGTTCTTC,CASSYSRGNEQFF